The TCR beta chain described here comes from a study of control samples from healthy donors and cancer patients. A word on this clone: The sample holds other DNA sequences that translate to the same CDR3.

Germline assignment: CDR1 PRHDT and CDR2 FYEKMQ (reference sequence). CDR3 length: 15 residues. Deletions cut 4 bases from V and 5 bases from J, with 18 bases between. Data came from immunoSEQ multiplex PCR; TCRdb stores just in-frame clones and leaves some out. The table includes roughly 140,000 clones, 93% detected once. The chain links TRBV13 to TRBJ2-7; perhaps TRBD2 as D (6 bases). Material: blood. This receptor was taken from a man aged 45-65 years in good health. CDR3 region: CASSSKDTWGDEQYF. In nucleotides, the CDR3 is TGTGCCAGCAGCTCCAAGGACACCTGGGGGGACGAGCAGTACTTC.